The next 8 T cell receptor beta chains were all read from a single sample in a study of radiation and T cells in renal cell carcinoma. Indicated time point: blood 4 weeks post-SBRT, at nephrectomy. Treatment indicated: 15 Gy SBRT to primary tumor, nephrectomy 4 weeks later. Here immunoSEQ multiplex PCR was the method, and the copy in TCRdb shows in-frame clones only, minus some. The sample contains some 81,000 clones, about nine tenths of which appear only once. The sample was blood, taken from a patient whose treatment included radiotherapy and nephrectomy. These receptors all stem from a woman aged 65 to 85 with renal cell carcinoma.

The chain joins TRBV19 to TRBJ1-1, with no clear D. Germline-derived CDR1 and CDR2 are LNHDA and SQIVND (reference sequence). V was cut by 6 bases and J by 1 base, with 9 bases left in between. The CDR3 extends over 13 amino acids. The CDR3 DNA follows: TGTGCCAGTAGCCCAACTGGGAACACTGAAGCTTTCTTT. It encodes CASSPTGNTEAFF.

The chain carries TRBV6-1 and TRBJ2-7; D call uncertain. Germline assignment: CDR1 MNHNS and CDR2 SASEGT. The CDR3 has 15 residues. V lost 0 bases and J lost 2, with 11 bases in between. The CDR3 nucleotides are TGTGCCAGCAGTGAAGCCCCGGGCCAAACCTACGAGCAGTACTTC. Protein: CASSEAPGQTYEQYF.

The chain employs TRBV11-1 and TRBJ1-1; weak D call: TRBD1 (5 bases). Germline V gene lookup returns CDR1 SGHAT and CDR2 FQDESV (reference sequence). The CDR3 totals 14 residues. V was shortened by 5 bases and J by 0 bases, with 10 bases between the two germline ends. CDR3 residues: CASSLGTVNTEAFF. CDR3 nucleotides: TGTGCCAGCAGCCTGGGGACTGTGAACACTGAAGCTTTCTTT.

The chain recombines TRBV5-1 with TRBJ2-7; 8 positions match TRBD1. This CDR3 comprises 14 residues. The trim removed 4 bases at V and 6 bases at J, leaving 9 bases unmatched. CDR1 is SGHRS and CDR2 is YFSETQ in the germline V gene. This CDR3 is CASSVGQGRFEQYF. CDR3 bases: TGCGCCAGCAGCGTAGGACAGGGTAGGTTCGAGCAGTACTTC.

The DNA for the CDR3 is TGTGCCTGGAGTGTACGAGGGTATGGGGCCAACGTCCTGACTTTC. Its protein product is CAWSVRGYGANVLTF. The J gene is TRBJ2-6, the V gene TRBV30; the D gene is possibly TRBD2 (5 bases). CDR1 is GTSNPN, CDR2 SVGIG, per germline (reference sequence). The CDR3 loop spans 15 amino acids. V was trimmed by 0 bases and J by 3 bases, leaving 9 bases between them.

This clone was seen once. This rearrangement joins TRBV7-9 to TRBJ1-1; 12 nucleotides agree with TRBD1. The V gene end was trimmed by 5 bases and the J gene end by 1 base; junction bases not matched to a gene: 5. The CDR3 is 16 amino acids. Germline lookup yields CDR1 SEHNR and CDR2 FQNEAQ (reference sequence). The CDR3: CASSPGQGARNTEAFF. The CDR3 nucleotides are TGTGCCAGCAGCCCGGGACAGGGGGCGCGGAACACTGAAGCTTTCTTT.

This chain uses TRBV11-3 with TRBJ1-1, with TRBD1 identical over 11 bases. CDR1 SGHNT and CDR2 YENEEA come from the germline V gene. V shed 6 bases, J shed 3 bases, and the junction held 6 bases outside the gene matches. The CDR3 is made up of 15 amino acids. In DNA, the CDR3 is TGTGCCAGCAGGACAACGGGACAGGGGGACACTGAAGCTTTCTTT. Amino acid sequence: CASRTTGQGDTEAFF. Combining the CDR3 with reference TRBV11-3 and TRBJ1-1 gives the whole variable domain EAGVVQSPRYKIIEKKQPVAFWCNPISGHNTLYWYLQNLGQGPELLIRYENEEAVDDSQLPKDRFSAERLKGVDSTLKIQPAELGDSAVYLCASRTTGQGDTEAFFGQGTRLTVV.

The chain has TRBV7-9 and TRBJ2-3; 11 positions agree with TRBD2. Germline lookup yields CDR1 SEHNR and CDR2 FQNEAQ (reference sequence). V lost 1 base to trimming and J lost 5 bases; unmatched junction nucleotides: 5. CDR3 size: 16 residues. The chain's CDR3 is CASSLVAGGPGDTQYF. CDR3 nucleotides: TGTGCCAGCAGCTTAGTAGCGGGGGGGCCCGGAGATACGCAGTATTTT.